Ten or more counts support the clone carrying this TCR beta chain. Its antigen is unidentified. These data originate in a study of breast tumors, draining lymph nodes, adjacent tissues. Study-level points and caveats: The data were judged consistent with most tumor T cells coming from lymph node and expanding in tumor.

The lymph nodes were axillary draining lymph nodes from breast cancer patients. V shed 5 bases and J shed 10 bases, with 14 bases lying between them. The germline V gene encodes CDR1 DFQATT and CDR2 SNEGSKA (reference sequence). The CDR3 contains 12 residues. Each CDR3 protein is one row after TCRdb ran MiXCR on the multiplex PCR reads. This table holds 250,000 or so distinct CDR3 sequences, about 33% found once. The TCR comes from a female donor with breast cancer. Some clones in this sample may be carry-over from other donors' samples. The rearrangement joins TRBV20-1 to TRBJ1-4; D is uncertain. Sequencing was done on a sample of axillary lymph node tissue. CDR3 DNA sequence: TGCAGTGCTTCGGCCCCGATAGCAAAACTGTTTTTT. Residues: CSASAPIAKLFF.